This passage covers 25 T cell receptor beta chains from one sample sequenced in a study of T cell responses to AZD1222 COVID-19 vaccine. TCRdb keeps only in-frame clones here, not all; method: immunoSEQ multiplex PCR. Here the sample spans 150,000 to 200,000 clones, around 91% being singletons. Material: peripheral blood, obtained 28 days after the second AZD1222 dose. The receptors originated from an adult who received the AZD1222 COVID-19 vaccine.

This rearrangement joins TRBV6-6 to TRBJ1-1; D is ambiguous. Germline V lookup: CDR1 MNHNY, CDR2 SVGAGI (reference sequence). The ends were cut back, 2 bases at V and 0 bases at J, with 10 bases in the middle. This CDR3 is built from 15 residues. CDR3 in amino acids: CASSYPSNMNTEAFF. Here the CDR3 DNA reads TGTGCCAGCAGTTACCCCAGTAATATGAACACTGAAGCTTTCTTT.

The V call is TRBV2, the J call TRBJ1-2; no clear D gene. V was trimmed by 4 bases and J by 0 bases, leaving 12 bases between them. Looked up from germline, CDR1 is SNHLY and CDR2 is FYNNEI. The CDR3 extends over 15 amino acids. The DNA for the CDR3 is TGTGCCAGCAGTGTGACGATTGAAGCTAACTATGGCTACACCTTC. Translation: CASSVTIEANYGYTF.

This clone occurred a few times. The chain links TRBV11-2 to TRBJ2-5; D unclear. This CDR3 region has 11 residues. The V end was cut by 5 bases, the J end by 2 bases, with 3 bases between. In germline, CDR1 is SGHAT, CDR2 FQNNGV. For the CDR3, the DNA is TGTGCCAGCAGCGAACAAGAGACCCAGTACTTC. Translated: CASSEQETQYF.

This clone has just one count. The rearrangement joins TRBV5-4 to TRBJ1-2; maybe TRBD1 (6 bases). Germline V gene data show CDR1 as SGHNT and CDR2 as YYREEE (reference sequence). The CDR3 runs to 14 residues. Trimming cost V 4 bases and J 6 bases, with 16 bases left between them. The CDR3 here is CASSQDPTGHGYTF. CDR3 bases: TGTGCCAGCAGCCAAGATCCCACAGGGCATGGCTACACCTTC.

The rearrangement joins TRBV4-1 to TRBJ2-2, with TRBD1 matching 7 bases. The CDR3 has 17 amino acids. Looked up from germline, CDR1 is MGHRA and CDR2 is YSYEKL. V was pared by 0 bases and J by 7 bases, with 11 bases of the junction left unmatched. CDR3: CASSQDQEQGHGGELFF. CDR3 DNA sequence: TGCGCCAGCAGCCAAGATCAGGAACAGGGGCATGGCGGGGAGCTGTTTTTT.

V is TRBV7-6 and J is TRBJ1-5; D is unclear. Per germline, CDR1 SGHVS and CDR2 FNYEAQ. The ends were cut back, 1 base at V and 5 bases at J, with 9 bases in the middle. The CDR3 has 14 amino acids. The CDR3 DNA reads as TGTGCCAGCAGCTTAGTGGGCATTGATCAGCCCCAGCATTTT. It encodes CASSLVGIDQPQHF.

V and J are TRBV24-1 and TRBJ2-3; possible D gene TRBD2, 6 bases. Germline V gene lookup returns CDR1 KGHDR and CDR2 SFDVKD. Trimming removed 4 bases at V and 4 bases at J, with 11 bases between. This CDR3 contains 14 residues. CDR3 sequence: CATSDPGGADTQYF. The CDR3 coding sequence is TGTGCCACCAGTGACCCCGGAGGGGCAGATACGCAGTATTTT.

V usage is TRBV30 and J usage is TRBJ1-4; D is unresolved. The CDR3 covers 14 residues. V was trimmed by 8 bases and J by 0 bases, leaving 13 bases between them. Per germline, CDR1 GTSNPN and CDR2 SVGIG (reference sequence). CDR3 DNA sequence: TGTGCCACCCAAGGCGGTGCAACTAATGAAAAACTGTTTTTT. Translation: CATQGGATNEKLFF.

The J gene is TRBJ1-3, the V gene TRBV9; D unclear. The CDR3 extends over 16 amino acids. Trimming took 0 bases from V and 4 from J, leaving 14 bases between them. Germline CDR1 and CDR2: SGDLS and YYNGEE. DNA of the CDR3: TGTGCCAGCAGCGTAGGTAAGGCGAGTGCCGGAAACACCATATATTTT. Its protein is CASSVGKASAGNTIYF.

V usage is TRBV9 and J usage is TRBJ1-1; weak D call: TRBD1 (6 bases). The ends were cut back, 6 bases at V and 1 base at J, with 13 bases in the middle. CDR1 is SGDLS, CDR2 YYNGEE, per germline. The length of the CDR3 is 14 residues. CDR3 loop: CASTQSDRNTEAFF. The CDR3 DNA sequence: TGTGCCAGCACGCAGTCGGACAGGAACACTGAAGCTTTCTTT.

The chain is built from TRBV19 and TRBJ1-1; 8 bases map to TRBD1. Germline V gene data show CDR1 as LNHDA and CDR2 as SQIVND (reference sequence). V lost 5 bases and J lost 5; bases outside the gene matches: 4. The CDR3 is 13 amino acids. CDR3 sequence (DNA): TGTGCCAGTAGTCTCGACAGGGGTACTGAAGCTTTCTTT. Translated, it gives CASSLDRGTEAFF.

This chain uses TRBV7-9 with TRBJ1-2, with D tentatively TRBD1 (6 bases). This CDR3 is 12 amino acids long. Germline-derived CDR1 and CDR2 are SEHNR and FQNEAQ (reference sequence). Between the trimmed V and J ends, which lost 5 bases and 5 bases, there was a span of 9 bases. The CDR3 is CASSRTEYGYTF. The CDR3 DNA reads TGTGCCAGCAGCCGGACAGAGTATGGCTACACCTTC.

This clone occurred once. The V and J genes are TRBV30 and TRBJ2-3; 9 bases match TRBD2. J lost 2 bases, V lost 6 bases, and 6 bases had no gene match. Germline values: CDR1 GTSNPN, CDR2 SVGIG (reference sequence). There are 14 residues in the CDR3. As DNA, the CDR3 is TGTGCCTGCAAACTAGCGGGCGTCACAGATACGCAGTATTTT. Translation: CACKLAGVTDTQYF.

J is TRBJ1-2 and V is TRBV18, with D hard to call. V gave up 3 bases and J gave up 6 bases, with 11 bases separating them. CDR1 and CDR2 (germline): KGHSH, LQKENI. This CDR3 is built from 13 residues. CDR3 loop: CASSPDLIDGYTF. CDR3 nucleotides: TGTGCCAGCTCACCGGACCTCATCGATGGCTACACCTTC.

The chain has TRBV30 and TRBJ1-2; a possible D gene is TRBD1 (5 bases). Trimming took 5 bases from V and 4 from J, leaving 23 bases between them. The CDR3 consists of 16 residues. The germline V gene has CDR1 GTSNPN and CDR2 SVGIG (reference sequence). The CDR3 nucleotides read TGTGCCTGGGAGACAACGGGACCGAGCTCGAGCTATGGCTACACCTTC. Translating it yields CAWETTGPSSSYGYTF.

The V call is TRBV9, the J call TRBJ2-3, with 7 bases matching TRBD1. V lost 0 bases, J lost 0 bases, and 4 bases stayed unmatched. From germline, CDR1 is SGDLS and CDR2 YYNGEE. The CDR3 contains 16 residues. CDR3 bases: TGTGCCAGCAGCGTAGGCACAGGGGACAGCACAGATACGCAGTATTTT. Encoded protein: CASSVGTGDSTDTQYF.

This clone was counted once. The CDR3 reads CASSPARTSGNTGELFF. The DNA for the CDR3 is TGTGCCAGCAGCCCTGCGAGGACTAGCGGAAACACCGGGGAGCTGTTTTTT. The chain joins TRBV7-3 to TRBJ2-2, with 10 bases that match TRBD2. The CDR3 contains 17 residues. CDR1 SGHTA and CDR2 FQGTGA come from the germline V gene. V shed 5 bases, J shed 2 bases, and the junction held 8 bases outside the gene matches.

V and J are TRBV10-3 and TRBJ1-2, with 7 bases identical to TRBD1. The germline gives CDR1 ENHRY, CDR2 SYGVKD. CDR3 length: 14 residues. Unmatched junction bases numbered 5, after V lost 6 bases and J lost 1 base. The CDR3 is CAISQGQNNYGYTF. DNA of the CDR3: TGTGCCATCAGCCAGGGACAGAATAACTATGGCTACACCTTC.

The chain couples TRBV29-1 to TRBJ2-3; D is uncertain. V dropped 6 bases and J dropped 4 bases, with 8 bases sitting between them. The CDR3 runs to 11 residues. CDR1 is SQVTM and CDR2 is ANQGSEA in the germline V gene. The CDR3 nucleotides are TGCAGCGTCCTATATGCAGATACGCAGTATTTT. Its protein is CSVLYADTQYF.

The gene calls are TRBV28 and TRBJ2-7; TRBD1 is a possible D gene (6 bases). With 2 bases removed from V and 3 bases from J, the gap between germline ends came to 14 bases. The CDR3 is 15 amino acids. Germline V CDR1 and CDR2: MDHEN, SYDVKM. This CDR3 reads CASSLGGARGYEQYF. The CDR3 nucleotides read TGTGCCAGCAGTTTAGGGGGAGCCAGGGGCTACGAGCAGTACTTC.

This sequence joins TRBV5-4 and TRBJ2-5; the match to TRBD2 covers 12 bases. The CDR3 is 16 amino acids. The germline CDR1 and CDR2 sequences are SGHNT and YYREEE (reference sequence). Trimming removed 4 bases from V and 5 bases from J; junction bases left unmatched: 9. CDR3 in DNA: TGTGCCAGCAGCCCCGCGACTAGCGGGAGTGGGGAGACCCAGTACTTC. Translated, it gives CASSPATSGSGETQYF.

The chain is built from TRBV20-1 and TRBJ1-1; D may be TRBD1 (5 bases). CDR3 length: 15 amino acids. Between the trimmed V and J ends, which lost 3 bases and 0 bases, there was a span of 14 bases. Per germline, CDR1 DFQATT and CDR2 SNEGSKA (reference sequence). CDR3: CSASQDTKLNTEAFF. The CDR3 DNA sequence: TGCAGTGCTAGTCAGGACACAAAATTGAACACTGAAGCTTTCTTT.

The chain uses TRBV2 and TRBJ1-2, with D tentatively TRBD1 (5 bases). The CDR3 covers 15 residues. V was cut by 5 bases and J by 4 bases, with 17 bases left in between. The germline V gene encodes CDR1 SNHLY and CDR2 FYNNEI. The CDR3 loop is CASSPGIGAGYGYTF. DNA for the CDR3: TGTGCCAGCAGTCCAGGGATAGGGGCAGGCTATGGCTACACCTTC.

The genes are TRBV11-2 and TRBJ1-4; no definite D call. With 1 base removed from V and 12 bases from J, the gap between germline ends came to 15 bases. CDR1 and CDR2 (germline): SGHAT, FQNNGV. The CDR3 is made up of 14 amino acids. The CDR3 is CASSLVGSRTELFF. For the CDR3, the DNA is TGTGCCAGCAGCTTAGTGGGGTCCAGAACTGAACTGTTTTTT.

This chain links TRBV19 with TRBJ1-2; unclear D gene. V was cut by 5 bases and J by 8 bases, with 12 bases left in between. The CDR3 extends over 12 amino acids. The V gene's germline CDR1 is LNHDA and CDR2 SQIVND (reference sequence). The CDR3 region has the DNA TGTGCCAGTAGTCTCTCCTCACGAGGCTACACCTTC. It encodes CASSLSSRGYTF.